This T cell receptor beta chain was sequenced in a study of T cell responses to AZD1222 COVID-19 vaccine. The V and J ends lost 8 bases and 3 bases respectively, with 13 bases between them. CDR3 length: 13 amino acids. CDR1 is LNHDA, CDR2 SQIVND, per germline (reference sequence). Clones were read by immunoSEQ multiplex PCR, and TCRdb kept only the in-frame ones, dropping some. The table lists just under 95,000 clones, roughly 90% of them singletons. Material: peripheral blood, obtained on day 0 of AZD1222 vaccination. The chain joins TRBV19 to TRBJ1-1; TRBD1 might be the D (5 bases). This sequence was found in an adult in good health. CDR3 amino acids: CASAGTRDTEAFF. The DNA for the CDR3 is TGTGCCAGTGCAGGGACGCGGGACACTGAAGCTTTCTTT.